This T cell receptor (beta chain) comes out of a study of blood T cell repertoires in COVID-19. About the study: Some COVID-19 samples were acute and others convalescent; all came from the United States, Italy and Spain. In each case, the material was cDNA or gDNA derived from T cells, B-cell-depleted T cells, or PBMCs.

Under the authors' procedure: Reference gene primer amplification gave nucleated cell count estimates. Sequencing used immunoSEQ multiplex PCR; TCRdb keeps in-frame clones, though not all of them. V, J and clone size derive from that table, while D and trimming were established from the DNA sequence. The repertoire holds roughly 88,000 clones, with 80% to 95% as singletons. The germline V and J ends were trimmed by 7 bases and 10 bases, with 11 bases remaining between them. There are 10 residues in the CDR3. Germline loops: CDR1 SQVTM, CDR2 ANQGSEA. This clonotype originated in a woman aged 50 to 60 in a cohort sampled during active COVID-19. The chain joins TRBV29-1 to TRBJ2-1, with D possibly TRBD1 on 6 matching bases. Sequenced: peripheral blood. The CDR3 reads CSGTGTEQFF. CDR3 nucleotide sequence: TGCAGCGGAACCGGGACAGAGCAGTTCTTC.